Presented here are 8 T cell receptor beta chains from one specimen sequenced in a study of cytomegalovirus exposure and HLA in healthy donors (dated by TCRdb to the late 2010s). The method behind the library was the immunoSEQ multiplex PCR assay. For the multiplex PCR, a mixture combining 60 forward primers for TCR Vbeta segments and 13 reverse primers for TCR Jbeta segments was used. Here the immuneACCESS table is served through TCRdb, limited to in-frame sequences with V and J called. Missing clones are a known gap in these copies; in checked studies unresolved V genes cover under half, and the rest lacks a known reason. This sample comprises approximately 87,000 clones, about 83% of them detected only once. The ten most abundant clones make up 5.6% of the sample. Source material: PBMCs. These receptors were obtained from a woman between 18 and 29 years old in good health and CMV-seropositive.

This clone appeared a single time. The chain uses TRBV5-6 and TRBJ2-3; TRBD2 matches 9 bases. This CDR3 has 17 amino acids. With V trimmed by 0 bases and J by 6 bases, 11 bases remained unmatched. Germline V gene data show CDR1 as SGHDT and CDR2 as YYEEEE. CDR3 sequence: CASSLGLADLLGDTQYF. CDR3 DNA: TGTGCCAGCAGCTTGGGACTAGCGGACTTGTTGGGGGATACGCAGTATTTT. The variable domain in full, with the rest retrieved from reference TRBV5-6 and TRBJ2-3, is DAGVTQSPTHLIKTRGQQVTLRCSPKSGHDTVSWYQQALGQGPQFIFQYYEEEERQRGNFPDRFSGHQFPNYSSELNVNALLLGDSALYLCASSLGLADLLGDTQYFGPGTRLTVL.

V usage is TRBV6-5 and J usage is TRBJ2-7; 11 bases map to TRBD2. Germline values: CDR1 MNHEY, CDR2 SVGAGI. CDR3 size: 14 residues. With V trimmed by 2 bases and J by 12 bases, 9 bases remained unmatched. The CDR3 sequence: CASSYGIAGGVVYF. DNA of the CDR3: TGTGCCAGCAGTTACGGAATAGCGGGGGGGGTTGTGTACTTC.

This sequence joins TRBV19 and TRBJ2-7, with TRBD1 as a possible D gene (5 bases). Trimming pared 5 bases from V and 2 bases from J, leaving 10 bases between. Germline-derived CDR1 and CDR2 are LNHDA and SQIVND (reference sequence). The CDR3 runs 13 residues. CDR3 nucleotides: TGTGCCAGTAGTGGTCCAGGGCCCTACGAGCAGTACTTC. Translated: CASSGPGPYEQYF.

The chain carries TRBV20-1 and TRBJ1-2, with D tentatively TRBD1 (6 bases). The germline gives CDR1 DFQATT, CDR2 SNEGSKA (reference sequence). V gave up 7 bases and J gave up 2 bases, with 8 bases separating them. This CDR3 is built from 11 residues. The CDR3 spells CSGDRNYGYTF. CDR3 DNA sequence: TGCAGTGGAGACAGGAACTATGGCTACACCTTC.

The V call is TRBV7-2, the J call TRBJ2-2, with 11 bases lining up with TRBD1. Trimming at V came to 5 bases and at J to 6 bases, leaving 5 bases not matched to a gene. The CDR3 totals 15 residues. Germline CDR1 is SGHTA and CDR2 is FQGNSA. As DNA, the CDR3 is TGTGCCAGCAGCCCGCGGGACAGGGGGGCCGGGGAGCTGTTTTTT. Translation: CASSPRDRGAGELFF.

The CDR3: CASSPDSFYEQYF. The CDR3 DNA reads TGCGCCAGCAGCCCTGATAGTTTCTACGAGCAGTACTTC. The chain couples TRBV5-1 to TRBJ2-7; no firm D call. Germline V gene lookup returns CDR1 SGHRS and CDR2 YFSETQ. V gave up 4 bases and J gave up 3 bases, with 11 bases separating them. The CDR3 sequence is 13 residues long.

This chain uses TRBV9 with TRBJ1-6; weak D call: TRBD1 (5 bases). Trimming removed 3 bases from V and 7 bases from J, with 11 bases in between. CDR1 is SGDLS, CDR2 YYNGEE, per germline. The CDR3 has 14 residues. In nucleotides, the CDR3 is TGTGCCAGCAGCGGGGGCAGGGTGAATTCACCCCTCCACTTT. It is translated as CASSGGRVNSPLHF.

The chain links TRBV10-3 to TRBJ1-2; D may be TRBD1 (6 bases). The CDR3 contains 14 residues. Trimming left V 8 bases short and J 2 bases short, with 15 bases between. CDR1 and CDR2 from the germline V gene are ENHRY and SYGVKD. CDR3 protein: CAIGRQDTNYGYTF. CDR3 sequence (DNA): TGTGCCATCGGGCGACAGGACACCAACTATGGCTACACCTTC.